These 3 T cell receptor beta chains originate from one sample sequenced in a study of blood T cell repertoires in COVID-19. The repertoire was sequenced with immunoSEQ multiplex PCR; TCRdb's copy has only in-frame clones and lacks some. The sample records a few hundred thousand clones, 70% to 90% being singletons. The source material was peripheral blood. The receptors stem from a man aged 50-59 years with COVID-19, enrolled during active disease.

The chain carries TRBV6-5 and TRBJ1-6; D is unclear. V lost 6 bases and J 7 bases, leaving 10 bases between the germline ends. Germline CDR1 is MNHEY and CDR2 is SVGAGI. The CDR3 is made up of 13 amino acids. CDR3 region: CASSRVSNSPLHF. The DNA for the CDR3 is TGTGCCAGCAGCCGGGTGAGCAATTCACCCCTCCACTTT.

V is TRBV11-1 and J is TRBJ2-7; TRBD1 aligns across 7 bases. With V trimmed by 5 bases and J by 0 bases, 10 bases remained unmatched. Germline CDR1 SGHAT, CDR2 FQDESV (reference sequence). The CDR3 spans 16 residues. The CDR3 reads CASSAQGQSSSYEQYF. In nucleotides, the CDR3 is TGTGCCAGCAGCGCCCAGGGACAGAGTAGCTCCTACGAGCAGTACTTC. The variable domain in full, completed from reference TRBV11-1 and TRBJ2-7, reads EAEVAQSPRYKITEKSQAVAFWCDPISGHATLYWYRQILGQGPELLVQFQDESVVDDSQLPKDRFSAERLKGVDSTLKIQPAELGDSAMYLCASSAQGQSSSYEQYFGPGTRLTVT.

This chain joins TRBV7-6 and TRBJ2-2; possibly TRBD1 for D (6 bases). This CDR3 region has 17 residues. Germline-derived CDR1 and CDR2 are SGHVS and FNYEAQ. The V end was cut by 4 bases, the J end by 6 bases, with 21 bases between. The CDR3 protein is CASSSTPTGLPPGELFF. The CDR3 region has the DNA TGTGCCAGCAGCTCGACCCCCACAGGGCTACCCCCCGGGGAGCTGTTTTTT.